The 25 T cell receptor beta chains reported below all come from one sample, sequenced in a study of T cells in Graves' hyperthyroidism and ophthalmopathy. TCR beta CDR3 regions were amplified from RNA transcripts. Carried out on the TCR CDR3, a first-round RT-PCR used the HTBI primer set. In TCRdb, the multiplex PCR reads were re-called with MiXCR into one record per CDR3 protein. The top ten clones hold approximately 29% of a sample with approximately 400,000 distinct CDR3 sequences, under 15% of them seen once. Sequencing was done on a sample of blood. These receptors all come from a woman in her twenties or thirties with Graves' hyperthyroidism.

This clonotype was seen repeatedly, ten times or more. One end of the junction varies from germline; a read error may be responsible. V gene TRBV5-1 combines with J gene TRBJ2-1, with D possibly being TRBD2 (6 bases). The CDR3 is made up of 14 amino acids. The germline V gene has CDR1 SGHRS and CDR2 YFSETQ. The CDR3 region has the DNA TGTGCCAGCAGTCTTAGCGGCTCCTACAATGAGCAGTTCTTC. Translation gives CASSLSGSYNEQFF.

This clonotype has at least ten counts. The chain recombines TRBV14 with TRBJ2-1; TRBD2 aligns across 9 bases. The CDR3 covers 15 residues. The germline CDR1 and CDR2 sequences are SGHDN and FVKESK. Trimming at V came to 6 bases and at J to 10 bases, leaving 13 bases not matched to a gene. The CDR3 protein is CASRDPRLAEDEQFF. CDR3 bases: TGTGCCAGCAGGGACCCGAGACTAGCGGAGGACGAGCAGTTCTTC.

The rearrangement links TRBV12-3 or TRBV12-4 to TRBJ1-3, with TRBD1 matching over 12 bases. With 5 bases clipped from V and 4 bases from J, the junction kept 9 bases outside the gene matches. The CDR3 sequence is 17 residues long. CDR3 loop: CASSPSRDRGRGNTIYF. In DNA form, the CDR3 reads TGTGCCAGCAGTCCCTCGCGGGACAGGGGGCGAGGAAACACCATATATTTT.

The genes are TRBV10-2 and TRBJ2-7, with 8 positions matching TRBD1. Germline loops: CDR1 WSHSY, CDR2 SAAADI. Trimming at V came to 8 bases and at J to 6 bases, leaving 9 bases not matched to a gene. The CDR3 runs 13 residues. The CDR3 loop is CASSAGQEREQYF. The CDR3 DNA reads TGCGCCAGCTCCGCGGGACAGGAACGCGAGCAGTACTTC.

This clonotype has ten or more counts. The chain carries TRBV7-9 and TRBJ2-7; no definite D call. The CDR3 is 11 residues long. Trimming removed 5 bases at V and 2 bases at J, with 4 bases between. Looked up from germline, CDR1 is SEHNR and CDR2 is FQNEAQ (reference sequence). CDR3 protein: CASSGPYEQYF. CDR3 DNA: TGTGCCAGCAGCGGGCCCTACGAGCAGTACTTC.

The chain joins TRBV19 to TRBJ2-1; TRBD2 matches at 10 bases. J gave up 7 bases and V 4 bases, and 7 bases lay outside the gene matches. The CDR3 has 15 amino acids. Germline V CDR1 and CDR2: LNHDA, SQIVND (reference sequence). CDR3 amino acids: CASSTLAGVRNEQFF. The CDR3 bases are TGTGCCAGTAGTACCCTAGCGGGAGTTAGGAATGAGCAGTTCTTC.

This clonotype was seen repeatedly, ten times or more. The V and J genes are TRBV28 and TRBJ2-1, with TRBD2 matching 9 bases. CDR3 size: 15 residues. Losses at the gene ends were 1 base for V and 7 bases for J; bases not matched to a gene: 5. CDR1 and CDR2 from the germline V gene are MDHEN and SYDVKM. CDR3 loop: CASSLSTSGLNEQFF. The CDR3 bases are TGTGCCAGCAGTTTATCAACTAGCGGGCTAAATGAGCAGTTCTTC.

For this clonotype: Given the absence of the conserved phenylalanine or tryptophan at the CDR3 end, a read error is likely. The V gene is TRBV11-2, the J gene TRBJ1-4, with 9 bases that match TRBD1. After removal of 6 bases from V and 7 bases from J, the junction contained 21 bases not matched to a gene. The germline gives CDR1 SGHAT, CDR2 FQNNGV. This CDR3 contains 19 residues. The CDR3 DNA reads TGTGCCAGCAGTCGACGCGGGGGGACAGGGACTCAACGGGTTGAAAAACTGTTTTCT. Amino acid sequence: CASSRRGGTGTQRVEKLFS.

This clonotype was counted many times. The chain links TRBV3-1 to TRBJ2-5; 8 bases are shared with TRBD1. There are 11 residues in the CDR3. After removal of 2 bases from V and 14 bases from J, the junction contained 4 bases not matched to a gene. In germline, CDR1 is LGHDT, CDR2 YNNKEL (reference sequence). CDR3: CASSQKDRAYF. For the CDR3, the DNA is TGTGCCAGCAGCCAAAAGGACAGGGCCTACTTC.

This clonotype was recorded a few times. V and J are TRBV7-2 and TRBJ1-5; D gene unclear. Trimming stripped 2 bases from V and 2 bases from J, with 4 bases between. Germline CDR1 is SGHTA and CDR2 is FQGNSA. This CDR3 is 13 amino acids long. DNA for the CDR3: TGTGCCAGCAGCTTACAGCGCAATCAGCCCCAGCATTTT. Its protein product is CASSLQRNQPQHF.

This clonotype showed up many times. V gene TRBV11-2 combines with J gene TRBJ1-3, with no clear D. CDR1 SGHAT and CDR2 FQNNGV come from the germline V gene. Trimming took 2 bases from V and 0 from J, leaving 8 bases between them. The CDR3 is made up of 15 amino acids. This chain's CDR3 is CASSLHPSSGNTIYF. Written as DNA, the CDR3 is TGTGCCAGCAGCTTACACCCCAGCTCTGGAAACACCATATATTTT.

There are many counts of this clonotype. The chain joins TRBV18 to TRBJ2-3, with 10 bases identical to TRBD2. CDR1 and CDR2 (germline): KGHSH, LQKENI. This CDR3 comprises 16 residues. The ends lost 0 bases at V and 0 bases at J; junction bases unmatched: 0. CDR3 region: CASSPPSGRSTDTQYF. The CDR3 DNA is TGTGCCAGCTCACCACCTAGCGGGAGGAGCACAGATACGCAGTATTTT.

This clonotype was picked up many times. J is TRBJ2-7 and V is TRBV18; TRBD2 aligns across 8 bases. V gave up 5 bases and J gave up 2 bases; unmatched junction bases: 5. Germline-derived CDR1 and CDR2 are KGHSH and LQKENI. This CDR3 has 14 residues. CDR3 protein: CASSSSGLPYEQYF. CDR3 bases: TGTGCCAGCTCATCTAGCGGGCTTCCCTACGAGCAGTACTTC.

J is TRBJ1-6 and V is TRBV28; no definite D call. V was trimmed by 6 bases and J by 10 bases, leaving 7 bases between them. Per the germline V gene, CDR1 is MDHEN and CDR2 is SYDVKM. The CDR3 runs to 11 residues. The CDR3 DNA is TGTGCCAGCAGATTTTCGTCACCCCTCCACTTT. It translates to CASRFSSPLHF.

This clonotype appeared a few times. The V call is TRBV29-1, the J call TRBJ2-7; D not resolved. V lost 3 bases and J lost 3, with 9 bases in between. This CDR3 is built from 12 residues. CDR1 is SQVTM and CDR2 is ANQGSEA in the germline V gene. The CDR3 DNA reads as TGCAGCGTTGACAATGAAGACTACGAGCAGTACTTC. It translates to CSVDNEDYEQYF.

V is TRBV5-6 and J is TRBJ1-2; weak D call: TRBD1 (5 bases). Per the germline V gene, CDR1 is SGHDT and CDR2 is YYEEEE. Between the trimmed V and J ends, which lost 4 bases and 3 bases, there was a span of 19 bases. This CDR3 region has 16 residues. As DNA, the CDR3 is TGTGCCAGCAGCCTGAGCAGGGAGAGCGCTTACTATGGCTACACCTTC. Protein: CASSLSRESAYYGYTF.

This clonotype has ten or more counts. The rearrangement links TRBV27 to TRBJ1-4, with a weak D call TRBD1 (5 bases). This CDR3 comprises 13 residues. The germline gives CDR1 MNHEY, CDR2 SMNVEV (reference sequence). V lost 5 bases and J 8 bases, leaving 12 bases between the germline ends. The CDR3 DNA reads TGTGCCAGCAGTCTGGGGGTACAGGAAAAACTGTTTTTT. It encodes CASSLGVQEKLFF.

This chain links TRBV20-1 with TRBJ1-5, with D uncertain. Trimming pared 3 bases from V and 4 bases from J, leaving 4 bases between. The CDR3 length is 11 residues. Germline CDR1 reads DFQATT; CDR2 reads SNEGSKA (reference sequence). The CDR3, as DNA: TGCAGTGCTAGGGGGAATCAGCCCCAGCATTTT. Protein sequence: CSARGNQPQHF.

The rearrangement links TRBV28 to TRBJ1-5; D is unclear. V lost 7 bases to trimming and J lost 2 bases, with 18 bases between them. The CDR3 is 16 residues long. CDR1 MDHEN and CDR2 SYDVKM come from the germline V gene. This CDR3 reads CASTPPPALGNQPQHF. CDR3 sequence (DNA): TGTGCCAGCACCCCCCCTCCGGCCCTGGGCAATCAGCCCCAGCATTTT.

In its sample, this clonotype was seen many times. The chain recombines TRBV5-1 with TRBJ1-6; D might be TRBD1 (6 bases). Germline loops: CDR1 SGHRS, CDR2 YFSETQ. V was trimmed by 4 bases and J by 8 bases, leaving 19 bases between them. The CDR3 sequence is 16 residues long. The CDR3, as DNA: TGCGCCAGCAGCCACCCCCCGGGACATGGTGATTCACCCCTCCACTTT. Translated, it gives CASSHPPGHGDSPLHF.

This clonotype occurred many times. V gene TRBV28 combines with J gene TRBJ1-1; 7 nucleotides agree with TRBD1. Per germline, CDR1 MDHEN and CDR2 SYDVKM. There are 14 residues in the CDR3. The V and J ends lost 6 bases and 4 bases, in that order; junction bases with no gene match: 8. The chain's CDR3 is CASSPPQGVTEAFF. The CDR3 nucleotides are TGTGCCAGCAGCCCCCCGCAGGGGGTCACTGAAGCTTTCTTT.

The chain couples TRBV19 to TRBJ2-1, with TRBD1 as a possible D gene (5 bases). This CDR3 is built from 17 residues. The ends were cut back, 6 bases at V and 2 bases at J, with 20 bases in the middle. Germline loops: CDR1 LNHDA, CDR2 SQIVND (reference sequence). The CDR3 DNA reads as TGTGCCAGTAGCCTTGGGGCGAACCTTCTAACCTACAATGAGCAGTTCTTC. It codes for CASSLGANLLTYNEQFF.

This clonotype turned up a few times. V gene TRBV6-1 combines with J gene TRBJ2-5; D is undetermined. The ends were cut back, 7 bases at V and 5 bases at J, with 14 bases in the middle. The CDR3 loop spans 13 amino acids. CDR1 MNHNS and CDR2 SASEGT come from the germline V gene. The CDR3 sequence is CASTLQFQETQYF. The CDR3 nucleotides read TGTGCCAGCACCCTACAGTTTCAGGAGACCCAGTACTTC.

Of note for this clonotype: A much larger clone lies a single base off, so this may be a read error. The V gene is TRBV3-1, the J gene TRBJ2-5; a possible D gene is TRBD2 (6 bases). Germline lookup yields CDR1 LGHDT and CDR2 YNNKEL (reference sequence). The CDR3 length is 14 residues. CDR3 protein: CAGSRRGGQETQYF. CDR3 nucleotides: TGTGCCGGCAGCAGGAGGGGAGGCCAAGAGACCCAGTACTTC.

The table lists this clonotype with a few counts. The rearrangement links TRBV29-1 to TRBJ1-1; TRBD1 agrees at 8 bases. Germline lookup yields CDR1 SQVTM and CDR2 ANQGSEA. J gave up 1 base and V 3 bases, and 10 bases lay outside the gene matches. The CDR3 consists of 16 residues. The CDR3 reads CSVDGRGRSGNTEAFF. The CDR3 DNA is TGCAGCGTTGACGGCAGGGGGCGGAGTGGGAACACTGAAGCTTTCTTT.